Presented here are 22 T cell receptor beta chains from one specimen sequenced in a study of blood T cells in healthy people across ages. A J-beta primer mix and a sample-barcoded 5' primer were used in a second PCR of about 7 to 12 cycles. TCRdb itself ran the 5' RACE reads through MiXCR, one entry per CDR3 protein. The sample carries more than 800,000 distinct CDR3 sequences, more than 40% recorded once. Sequenced material: blood. These TCRs come from a woman aged 60-75 years in good health.

V usage is TRBV29-1 and J usage is TRBJ2-3; D is perhaps TRBD2 (6 bases). The CDR3 runs to 8 residues. V gave up 6 bases and J gave up 14 bases, with 9 bases separating them. Germline V gives CDR1 SQVTM, CDR2 ANQGSEA. The CDR3 loop is CSVEGGYF. DNA for the CDR3: TGCAGCGTGGAGGGAGGGTATTTT.

V gene TRBV7-6 combines with J gene TRBJ1-1; no definite D call. Trimming took 4 bases from V and 3 from J, leaving 24 bases between them. The CDR3 is 18 residues long. Germline V gene sequence: CDR1 SGHVS, CDR2 FNYEAQ. This chain's CDR3 is CASSYNPPREGRDTEAFF. CDR3 nucleotides: TGTGCCAGCAGCTACAACCCCCCGAGGGAAGGGAGGGACACTGAAGCTTTCTTT.

This clonotype turned up a few times. This chain uses TRBV5-6 with TRBJ2-7; D is unresolved. The CDR3 is 13 amino acids. Germline V gene sequence: CDR1 SGHDT, CDR2 YYEEEE. V was cut by 1 base and J by 0 bases, with 5 bases left in between. The DNA of the CDR3 is TGTGCCAGCAGCTTGATGTTCTCCTACGAGCAGTACTTC. It yields the protein CASSLMFSYEQYF.

The V call is TRBV5-5, the J call TRBJ2-4; either TRBD1 or TRBD2 may fit D (5 bases each). CDR1 is SGHKS and CDR2 is YYEKEE in the germline V gene (reference sequence). Between the trimmed V and J ends, which lost 0 bases and 14 bases, there was a span of 18 bases. This CDR3 contains 14 residues. The CDR3 DNA is TGTGCCAGCAGCTTGGCGGGGCCCACCTGTGTGGAGTACTTC. Its protein is CASSLAGPTCVEYF. Complete variable domain (other parts from reference TRBV5-5 and TRBJ2-4): DAGVTQSPTHLIKTRGQQVTLRCSPISGHKSVSWYQQVLGQGPQFIFQYYEKEERGRGNFPDRFSARQFPNYSSELNVNALLLGDSALYLCASSLAGPTCVEYFGAGTRLSVL.

This clonotype was recorded at least ten times. The V gene is TRBV20-1, the J gene TRBJ2-1, with 7 bases aligning to TRBD1. The CDR3 covers 14 residues. From germline, CDR1 is DFQATT and CDR2 SNEGSKA (reference sequence). Trimming removed 6 bases from V and 4 bases from J; junction bases left unmatched: 9. The CDR3 sequence: CSASGQDSYNEQFF. The CDR3 bases are TGCAGTGCCTCCGGACAGGATTCATACAATGAGCAGTTCTTC.

The chain carries TRBV29-1 and TRBJ1-4; 7 bases are shared with TRBD1. The CDR3 length is 14 residues. The germline gives CDR1 SQVTM, CDR2 ANQGSEA. Trimming cost V 1 base and J 8 bases; bases outside gene matches: 7. The CDR3 reads CSVEARQGNEKLFF. CDR3 DNA sequence: TGCAGCGTTGAAGCCAGACAGGGTAACGAAAAACTGTTTTTT.

This clonotype turned up a few times. This chain connects TRBV20-1 to TRBJ2-1; D remains ambiguous. V lost 0 bases and J 8 bases, leaving 8 bases between the germline ends. The CDR3 loop spans 12 amino acids. Germline CDR1 and CDR2: DFQATT and SNEGSKA (reference sequence). The CDR3 region is CSARDSSHEQFF. CDR3 coding DNA: TGCAGTGCTAGAGATTCTTCGCATGAGCAGTTCTTC.

This chain links TRBV20-1 with TRBJ2-1, with D perhaps TRBD2 (5 bases). The ends were cut back, 5 bases at V and 5 bases at J, with 19 bases in the middle. The germline gives CDR1 DFQATT, CDR2 SNEGSKA (reference sequence). The CDR3 totals 15 residues. CDR3 nucleotide sequence: TGCAGTGCTGCCAGCCCCGCTTTAGCGAACAATGAGCAGTTCTTC. Protein: CSAASPALANNEQFF.

Only a few counts were recorded for this clonotype. This chain uses TRBV6-1 with TRBJ1-5, with D hard to call. The CDR3 contains 14 residues. CDR1 MNHNS and CDR2 SASEGT come from the germline V gene. Trimming took 3 bases from V and 0 from J, leaving 6 bases between them. The CDR3 DNA reads as TGTGCCAGCAGTGAGGGCCGTAGCAATCAGCCCCAGCATTTT. This codes for CASSEGRSNQPQHF.

This clonotype was seen more than once but under ten times. The rearrangement joins TRBV3-1 to TRBJ2-5; D is unresolved. The germline V gene has CDR1 LGHDT and CDR2 YNNKEL (reference sequence). The CDR3 sequence is 14 residues long. V was shortened by 0 bases and J by 7 bases, with 12 bases between the two germline ends. The CDR3 region is CASSQDPTRGTQYF. The CDR3, as DNA: TGTGCCAGCAGCCAAGACCCAACTCGAGGGACCCAGTACTTC.

The V call is TRBV27, the J call TRBJ2-5; no clear D. The CDR3 has 13 residues. Germline-derived CDR1 and CDR2 are MNHEY and SMNVEV (reference sequence). V was pared by 2 bases and J by 5 bases, with 9 bases between. CDR3 in DNA: TGTGCCAGCAGTTTAGACCCGGGTGAGACCCAGTACTTC. Translation gives CASSLDPGETQYF.

The chain combines TRBV11-2 with TRBJ2-7; the match to TRBD2 covers 9 bases. The CDR3 is made up of 16 amino acids. CDR1 and CDR2 (germline): SGHAT, FQNNGV. The J segment lost 4 bases and the V segment lost 6 bases, leaving 13 bases of the junction unmatched. The CDR3 here is CASRWRGPSGDYEQYF. CDR3 in DNA: TGTGCCAGCAGGTGGAGGGGTCCTAGCGGGGATTACGAGCAGTACTTC.

This chain links TRBV20-1 with TRBJ2-1; 8 nucleotides match TRBD2. Losses at the gene ends were 5 bases for V and 2 bases for J; bases not matched to a gene: 5. Germline V gene data show CDR1 as DFQATT and CDR2 as SNEGSKA (reference sequence). The CDR3 sequence is 14 residues long. The CDR3, as DNA: TGCAGTGCTGGTCGGGAGGGCCCCTACAATGAGCAGTTCTTC. This gives the protein CSAGREGPYNEQFF.

This clonotype was seen a few times. This chain links TRBV6-6 with TRBJ2-5; D is uncertain. The assigned J gene may be wrong: the sequence end matches TRBJ2-7 better. From germline, CDR1 is MNHNY and CDR2 SVGAGI (reference sequence). This CDR3 has 15 residues. The CDR3 sequence is CASSYSAGRVNEQYF. CDR3 nucleotide sequence: TGTGCCAGCAGTTACTCGGCAGGAAGGGTCAACGAGCAGTACTTC.

Of note for this clonotype: The germline gene is not matched at one end of the junction; a read error may be the cause. This chain links TRBV5-6 with TRBJ2-3, with a weak D call TRBD2 (6 bases). Germline V lookup: CDR1 SGHDT, CDR2 YYEEEE. The CDR3 has 14 residues. The CDR3: CANSLGGTGDTQYF. The CDR3 DNA reads as TGTGCCAACAGCTTGGGCGGGACTGGAGATACGCAGTATTTT.

This clonotype was observed a handful of times. The genes are TRBV7-2 and TRBJ2-4; TRBD2 aligns across 11 bases. The CDR3 is 14 amino acids. Germline assignment: CDR1 SGHTA and CDR2 FQGNSA. J gave up 8 bases and V 2 bases, and 2 bases lay outside the gene matches. CDR3 in DNA: TGTGCCAGCAGCTTAACTAGCGGGAGTGACATTCAGTACTTC. Its translation is CASSLTSGSDIQYF.

This clonotype showed up just a few times. The V and J genes are TRBV27 and TRBJ2-4; D may be TRBD2 (5 bases). The CDR3 is 13 residues long. V was shortened by 9 bases and J by 2 bases, with 11 bases between the two germline ends. The germline gives CDR1 MNHEY, CDR2 SMNVEV (reference sequence). The CDR3 coding sequence is TGTGCCAGACCCACGGGGACCAAAAACATTCAGTACTTC. Protein: CARPTGTKNIQYF.

This clonotype was counted a few times. This chain links TRBV9 with TRBJ2-6, with 9 bases that match TRBD1. The germline CDR1 and CDR2 sequences are SGDLS and YYNGEE. Losses at the gene ends were 2 bases for V and 0 bases for J; bases not matched to a gene: 3. The CDR3 contains 17 residues. The CDR3 DNA sequence: TGTGCCAGCAGCGTGACAGGGGGGGGCTCTGGGGCCAACGTCCTGACTTTC. This encodes CASSVTGGGSGANVLTF.

CDR3 region: CSARVPSGLAGAGDTQYF. In nucleotides, the CDR3 is TGCAGTGCTAGAGTTCCAAGTGGACTAGCGGGAGCGGGAGATACGCAGTATTTT. The chain carries TRBV20-1 and TRBJ2-3, with 13 nucleotides matching TRBD2. This CDR3 is 18 amino acids long. Germline lookup yields CDR1 DFQATT and CDR2 SNEGSKA (reference sequence). Germline trimming cut 1 base from V and 5 bases from J; bases unmatched to any gene: 12.

Concerning this clonotype: The junction departs from germline at one end; a sequencing error may be responsible. The chain employs TRBV6-2 or TRBV6-3 and TRBJ2-5; D is perhaps TRBD1 (7 bases). The V gene's germline CDR1 is MNHEY and CDR2 SVGEGT. The CDR3 loop spans 18 amino acids. The CDR3 bases are TGTGCCAGCAGTTACTCGACAGGGAGGAGTTTTGGACAAGAGGCCCAGTACTTC. Its protein product is CASSYSTGRSFGQEAQYF.

This chain joins TRBV21-1 and TRBJ2-7. TRBV21-1 represents a pseudogene. This CDR3 spans 15 amino acids. The CDR3 DNA follows: TGTGCCAGCAGCAAAGAGGATTCCCCCTCCTACGAGCAGTACTTC. Amino acids: CASSKEDSPSYEQYF.

The chain carries TRBV5-1 and TRBJ2-2, with D perhaps matching TRBD2 (6 bases). The CDR3 is made up of 15 amino acids. V was cut by 0 bases and J by 4 bases, with 10 bases left in between. Per germline, CDR1 SGHRS and CDR2 YFSETQ. CDR3: CASSLAGVVTGELFF. CDR3 bases: TGCGCCAGCAGCTTGGCGGGAGTGGTCACCGGGGAGCTGTTTTTT.